This TCR beta chain was sequenced in a study of CD8 T cells in ankylosing spondylitis (dated by TCRdb to about 2017). About the full investigation: T cell receptor beta repertoires were profiled in healthy donors and ankylosing spondylitis patients so that disease-linked TCR variants could be found. The full study cohort was made up of about two dozen ankylosing spondylitis patients and 95 to 130 healthy donors. Peripheral blood was sampled, and synovial fluid was additionally collected from ankylosing spondylitis patients.

The research as a whole found: The disease-linked clones were reported as significantly enriched in matched synovial fluid samples from ankylosing spondylitis patients. In peripheral blood, the disease-linked clones were found at relatively low frequencies and had a CD8+ phenotype. Some motif variants were previously reported in synovial fluid and blood of reactive arthritis patients, suggesting common disease-initiation mechanisms. A TCR beta motif of eight highly homologous amino acid variants appeared characteristic of blood from ankylosing spondylitis patients.

Turning to this clonotype: Which antigen it targets is not known. Base qualities are not at hand, and no much larger clone is one base apart.

The instrument given in TCRdb is Illumina HiSeq 2500. Quantitative 5'-RACE with molecular barcodes was the method used to prepare the TCR beta libraries. On the study's bioinformatics: Disease-linked TCR variants were identified with a new computational method built on a probabilistic model of VDJ rearrangement. The raw public data were reprocessed by TCRdb itself: fastp quality trimming at Q25, MiXCR clonotype calling, in-frame beta chains only. Every distinct CDR3 protein forms one entry, paired with its most common genes and DNA. For this entry, the V and J calls and clone size follow TCRdb and not the study's own pipeline. This sample gives 700,000 or so distinct CDR3 sequences in total; around 17% of them show up just once. About a fifth of the sample is held by the ten biggest clonotypes. The sample consisted of blood, either unsorted or a sorted T cell fraction (not recorded which). This TCR came from a male donor with ankylosing spondylitis.

This receptor has the CDR3 CASSYPGNTEAFF. The nucleotide sequence reads TGTGCCAGCAGTTACCCCGGCAACACTGAAGCTTTCTTT. The sequence links TRBV6-6 to TRBJ1-1, with the D gene uncertain. CDR1 MNHNY and CDR2 SVGAGI are derived from the germline V gene (reference sequence). From the cysteine up to the phenylalanine, the CDR3 has a length of 13 residues. Kept here is only the CDR3 DNA, which spans 39 bases and is read in frame from base 1. The V end loses 2 bases and the J end loses 2 bases, and a stretch of 6 bases separates them.